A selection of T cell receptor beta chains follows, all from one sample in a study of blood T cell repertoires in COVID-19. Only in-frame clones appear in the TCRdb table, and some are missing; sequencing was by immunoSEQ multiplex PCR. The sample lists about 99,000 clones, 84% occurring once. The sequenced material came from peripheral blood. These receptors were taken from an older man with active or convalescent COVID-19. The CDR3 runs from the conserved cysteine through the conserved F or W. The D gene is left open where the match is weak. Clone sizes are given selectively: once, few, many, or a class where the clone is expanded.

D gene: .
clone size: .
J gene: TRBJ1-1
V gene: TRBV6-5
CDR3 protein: CASSLGWDTEAFF
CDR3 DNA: TGTGCCAGCAGTCTCGGGTGGGACACTGAAGCTTTCTTT

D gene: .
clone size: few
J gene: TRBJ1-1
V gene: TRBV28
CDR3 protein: CASSDLTGKKAFF
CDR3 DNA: TGTGCCAGCAGCGACCTCACAGGGAAAAAAGCTTTCTTT

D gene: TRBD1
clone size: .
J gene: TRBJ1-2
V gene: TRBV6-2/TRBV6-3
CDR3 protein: CASSYLGTVSGYTF
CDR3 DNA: TGTGCCAGCAGTTACCTCGGGACAGTCTCTGGCTACACCTTC

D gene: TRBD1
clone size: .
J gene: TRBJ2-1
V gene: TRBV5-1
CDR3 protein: CASSSTGRGDEQFF
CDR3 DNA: TGCGCCAGCAGCTCGACAGGGAGAGGCGATGAGCAGTTCTTC

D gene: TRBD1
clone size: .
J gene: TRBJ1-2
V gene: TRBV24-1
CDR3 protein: CATSESRDRDGYTF
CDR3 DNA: TGTGCCACCAGTGAAAGCCGGGACAGGGATGGCTACACCTTC

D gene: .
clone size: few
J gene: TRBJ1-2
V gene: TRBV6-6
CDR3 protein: CASMSGRGNYGYTF
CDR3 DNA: TGTGCCAGCATGTCAGGTCGGGGGAACTATGGCTACACCTTC

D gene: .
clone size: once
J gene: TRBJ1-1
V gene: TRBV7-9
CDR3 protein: CASSLDGRTEAFF
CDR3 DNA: TGTGCCAGCAGCTTAGACGGGAGGACTGAAGCTTTCTTT

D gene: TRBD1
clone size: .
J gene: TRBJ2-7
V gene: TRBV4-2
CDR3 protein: CASSQATGQSSYEQYF
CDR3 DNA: TGTGCCAGCAGCCAAGCGACGGGACAGAGCTCCTACGAGCAGTACTTC

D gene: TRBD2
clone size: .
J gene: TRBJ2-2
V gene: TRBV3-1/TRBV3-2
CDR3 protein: CASSPFLTSGDTGELFF
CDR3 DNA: TGTGCCAGCAGCCCATTTTTGACTAGCGGGGACACCGGGGAGCTGTTTTTT

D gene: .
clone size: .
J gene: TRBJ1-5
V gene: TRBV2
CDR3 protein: CASSDRVMGNQPQHF
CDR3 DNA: TGTGCCAGCAGTGACAGGGTGATGGGCAATCAGCCCCAGCATTTT

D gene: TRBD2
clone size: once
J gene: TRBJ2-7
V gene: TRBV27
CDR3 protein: CASRGLAGALREQYF
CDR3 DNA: TGTGCCAGCAGGGGGTTAGCGGGGGCCCTACGGGAGCAGTACTTC

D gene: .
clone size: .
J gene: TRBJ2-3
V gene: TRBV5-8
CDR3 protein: CASSSPGGDTDTQYF
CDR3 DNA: TGTGCCAGCAGCTCGCCGGGGGGCGACACAGATACGCAGTATTTT

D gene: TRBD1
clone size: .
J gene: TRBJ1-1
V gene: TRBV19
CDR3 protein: CASRGQGAEAFF
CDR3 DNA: TGTGCCAGTAGGGGACAGGGGGCTGAAGCTTTCTTT

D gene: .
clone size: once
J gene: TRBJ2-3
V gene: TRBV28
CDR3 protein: CASSLRNPDTQYF
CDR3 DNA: TGTGCCAGCAGTTTGCGAAACCCAGATACGCAGTATTTT

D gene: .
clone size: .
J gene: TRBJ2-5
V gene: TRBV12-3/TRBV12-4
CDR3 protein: CASSPTPGTQYF
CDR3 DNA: TGTGCCAGCAGTCCCACGCCCGGGACCCAGTACTTC

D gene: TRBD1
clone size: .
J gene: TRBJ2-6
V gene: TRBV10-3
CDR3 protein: CAISLGTGIRGANVLTF
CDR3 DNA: TGTGCCATCAGTCTGGGGACAGGGATCCGTGGGGCCAACGTCCTGACTTTC

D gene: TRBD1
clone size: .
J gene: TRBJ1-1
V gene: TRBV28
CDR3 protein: CASSPRTGTEAFF
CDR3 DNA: TGTGCCAGCAGTCCACGGACAGGCACTGAAGCTTTCTTT

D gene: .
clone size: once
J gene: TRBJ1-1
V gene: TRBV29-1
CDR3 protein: CSVGSMNTEAFF
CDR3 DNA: TGCAGCGTTGGTTCCATGAACACTGAAGCTTTCTTT

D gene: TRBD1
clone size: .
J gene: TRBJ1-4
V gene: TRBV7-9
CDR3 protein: CASSLQKGAEGKLFF
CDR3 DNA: TGTGCCAGCAGCTTACAAAAGGGGGCTGAAGGAAAACTGTTTTTT

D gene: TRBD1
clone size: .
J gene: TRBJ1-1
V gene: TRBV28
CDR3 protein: CASSSLGTGADTEAFF
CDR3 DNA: TGTGCCAGCAGTTCCCTAGGGACAGGGGCGGACACTGAAGCTTTCTTT

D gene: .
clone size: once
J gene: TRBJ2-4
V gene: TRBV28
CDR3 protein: CASRAAKNIQYF
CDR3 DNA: TGTGCCAGCAGGGCGGCAAAAAACATTCAGTACTTC

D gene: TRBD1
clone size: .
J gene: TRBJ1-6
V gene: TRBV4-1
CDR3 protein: CASSQDRGYNSPLHF
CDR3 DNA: TGCGCCAGCAGCCAGGACAGGGGGTATAATTCACCCCTCCACTTT

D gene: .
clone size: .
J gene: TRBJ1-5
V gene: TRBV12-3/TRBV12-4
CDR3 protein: CASSLGRGQPQHF
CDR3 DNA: TGTGCCAGCAGTTTAGGTCGGGGGCAGCCCCAGCATTTT

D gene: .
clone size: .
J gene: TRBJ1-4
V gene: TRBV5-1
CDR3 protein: CASSVGHGNEKLFF
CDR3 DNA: TGCGCCAGCAGCGTGGGACATGGTAATGAAAAACTGTTTTTT

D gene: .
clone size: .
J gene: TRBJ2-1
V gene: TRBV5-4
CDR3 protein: CASTRDNEQFF
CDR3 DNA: TGTGCCAGCACCCGGGACAATGAGCAGTTCTTC

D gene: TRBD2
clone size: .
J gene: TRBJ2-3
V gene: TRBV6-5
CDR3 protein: CASSRGGSLGDTQYF
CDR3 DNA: TGTGCCAGCAGCCGGGGGGGGTCCCTTGGGGATACGCAGTATTTT

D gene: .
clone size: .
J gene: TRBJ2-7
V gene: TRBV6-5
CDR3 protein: CASSFGPYEQYF
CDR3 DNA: TGTGCCAGCAGTTTCGGTCCCTACGAGCAGTACTTC

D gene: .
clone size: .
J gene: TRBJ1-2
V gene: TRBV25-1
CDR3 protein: CASSDRAQGYGYTF
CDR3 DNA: TGTGCCAGCAGTGACAGGGCCCAGGGCTATGGCTACACCTTC